This entry features one TCR beta chain sequence. The sample holds one count of this clonotype. The antigen it binds to is not known. Base-call qualities are not available, and no considerably larger clone is one nucleotide away. Just one read gives weak support. The TCR beta CDR3 regions were amplified from the RNA transcripts. The TCR CDR3 was subjected to a first round of RT-PCR using the HTBI primer set and the Qiagen OneStep RT-PCR kit. The libraries were constructed in a second round of multiplex PCR and then size-selected and purified. Libraries were sequenced paired-end with 100 bp reads on an Illumina HiSeq2000. In the original analysis: SOAPnuke was used to process the raw data, removing reads that contained adapters or uncalled bases, had a mean Phred below 15, or lacked an exact match to the constant primer or identifier. COPE v1.2.5 was used to merge high-quality paired reads, and clonotypes were defined as unique nucleotide sequences. Clonotypes were aligned to IMGT TRBV, TRBD and TRBJ reference segments using MiTCR v1.1. Only V-J combinations with frequency above 0.0001, covering about 99% of repertoires, were analysed. The TCS score was defined as F50 (clonal expansion) divided by E x V (chaos), with BLOSUM62-based TCRdist calculated between CDR3 peptides within each V-J. Welch's t-statistics and random forest reduced 514 V-J features to roughly 13, which were used in a naive Bayes classifier (R e1071). Through fastp at Q25 and MiXCR, TCRdb rebuilt clones from the public reads, retaining in-frame beta chains. All rows with the same CDR3 protein become a single entry with the most common DNA and genes. TCRdb, not the authors, supplied the V and J calls. For this sample there are roughly 580,000 distinct CDR3 sequences; 11% to 15% appear just once. The ten largest clones add up to roughly 6.2% of the sample.

This sample was taken from a study of T cells in Graves' hyperthyroidism and ophthalmopathy (dated by TCRdb to between 2017 and 2020). General notes on the study: Peripheral blood was collected at initial diagnosis, before any treatment. The paper describes TCR Vbeta CDR3 sequencing of 120 to 150 peripheral blood samples, made up of fewer than 50 ophthalmopathy patients, roughly 80 hyperthyroidism patients and 17 progressor patients. For training and testing, the 100 or so patients in the discovery cohort were randomly divided in a 7:3 ratio. A discovery cohort of about a hundred patients, approximately 45 with Graves' ophthalmopathy and approximately 55 with stable Graves' hyperthyroidism, was used to find distinguishing TCR V-J signatures. Prospective prediction of ophthalmopathy was tested in an independent validation cohort consisting of some 19 hyperthyroidism patients and over 15 patients who later progressed to ophthalmopathy. Following sampling, methimazole starting at 30 mg daily was given to hyperthyroidism patients, and high-dose intravenous methylprednisolone was given to ophthalmopathy patients. Thyroid tissue and blood T-cell repertoires from about six Graves' hyperthyroidism patients were also compared in the study.

General conclusions and limits of the study: No statistical method was used to set the sample size in advance, and investigators knew the group allocation. A model built on a 13 V-J signature distinguished ophthalmopathy from stable hyperthyroidism, reaching about 89% sensitivity and around 82% specificity in cross-validation and 80%/75% in testing. Most expanded thyroid clonotypes (frequency above 0.001) were also detected in blood, a finding suggesting that blood repertoires may reflect thyroid immune responses. In validation, the model predicted progression to ophthalmopathy a median of roughly six months before onset, with approximately 71% sensitivity and about 72% specificity.

For CDR1 and CDR2, the germline V gene lists SGHRS and YFSETQ. Reading from cysteine to phenylalanine, the CDR3 counts 15 amino acids. Only the CDR3 DNA is retained, 45 bases long and in frame from the first base. At the junction V is shortened by 0 bases and J by 2 bases; bases outside the gene matches: 5. Hyperthyroidism patients were newly diagnosed, with disease duration under 2 months, and aged 18 to 65 years. The study excluded patients with uncontrolled infections, other autoimmune diseases, pregnancy or lactation. Diagnoses were established on the basis of clinical symptoms, serum thyroxine and TRAb, thyroid ultrasound, and orbital computed tomography. Blood from progressor patients was collected at the time of first diagnosis with hyperthyroidism, before any ophthalmopathy symptoms had appeared. Ficoll-Paque density gradient centrifugation was used to isolate PBMCs from about 10 ml of fresh peripheral blood. Progressor patients were first diagnosed with Graves' hyperthyroidism and then developed ophthalmopathy during follow-up. Total RNA was extracted with Trizol reagent, and quality was checked on an Agilent 2100 Bioanalyzer.

Material for sequencing was blood. The sequence was collected from a woman aged 25 to 45 with Graves' hyperthyroidism that later progressed to Graves' ophthalmopathy. The chain is made from TRBV5-1 and TRBJ2-7; TRBD1 lines up with 7 middle nucleotides. The CDR3 reads as follows: CASSLDGQDTYEQYF. The bases read TGCGCCAGCAGCTTGGATGGACAGGATACCTACGAGCAGTACTTC. Joined to the reference TRBV5-1 and TRBJ2-7 proteins, this CDR3 gives the full variable domain: KAGVTQTPRYLIKTRGQQVTLSCSPISGHRSVSWYQQTPGQGLQFLFEYFSETQRNKGNFPGRFSGRQFSNSRSEMNVSTLELGDSALYLCASSLDGQDTYEQYFGPGTRLTVT.